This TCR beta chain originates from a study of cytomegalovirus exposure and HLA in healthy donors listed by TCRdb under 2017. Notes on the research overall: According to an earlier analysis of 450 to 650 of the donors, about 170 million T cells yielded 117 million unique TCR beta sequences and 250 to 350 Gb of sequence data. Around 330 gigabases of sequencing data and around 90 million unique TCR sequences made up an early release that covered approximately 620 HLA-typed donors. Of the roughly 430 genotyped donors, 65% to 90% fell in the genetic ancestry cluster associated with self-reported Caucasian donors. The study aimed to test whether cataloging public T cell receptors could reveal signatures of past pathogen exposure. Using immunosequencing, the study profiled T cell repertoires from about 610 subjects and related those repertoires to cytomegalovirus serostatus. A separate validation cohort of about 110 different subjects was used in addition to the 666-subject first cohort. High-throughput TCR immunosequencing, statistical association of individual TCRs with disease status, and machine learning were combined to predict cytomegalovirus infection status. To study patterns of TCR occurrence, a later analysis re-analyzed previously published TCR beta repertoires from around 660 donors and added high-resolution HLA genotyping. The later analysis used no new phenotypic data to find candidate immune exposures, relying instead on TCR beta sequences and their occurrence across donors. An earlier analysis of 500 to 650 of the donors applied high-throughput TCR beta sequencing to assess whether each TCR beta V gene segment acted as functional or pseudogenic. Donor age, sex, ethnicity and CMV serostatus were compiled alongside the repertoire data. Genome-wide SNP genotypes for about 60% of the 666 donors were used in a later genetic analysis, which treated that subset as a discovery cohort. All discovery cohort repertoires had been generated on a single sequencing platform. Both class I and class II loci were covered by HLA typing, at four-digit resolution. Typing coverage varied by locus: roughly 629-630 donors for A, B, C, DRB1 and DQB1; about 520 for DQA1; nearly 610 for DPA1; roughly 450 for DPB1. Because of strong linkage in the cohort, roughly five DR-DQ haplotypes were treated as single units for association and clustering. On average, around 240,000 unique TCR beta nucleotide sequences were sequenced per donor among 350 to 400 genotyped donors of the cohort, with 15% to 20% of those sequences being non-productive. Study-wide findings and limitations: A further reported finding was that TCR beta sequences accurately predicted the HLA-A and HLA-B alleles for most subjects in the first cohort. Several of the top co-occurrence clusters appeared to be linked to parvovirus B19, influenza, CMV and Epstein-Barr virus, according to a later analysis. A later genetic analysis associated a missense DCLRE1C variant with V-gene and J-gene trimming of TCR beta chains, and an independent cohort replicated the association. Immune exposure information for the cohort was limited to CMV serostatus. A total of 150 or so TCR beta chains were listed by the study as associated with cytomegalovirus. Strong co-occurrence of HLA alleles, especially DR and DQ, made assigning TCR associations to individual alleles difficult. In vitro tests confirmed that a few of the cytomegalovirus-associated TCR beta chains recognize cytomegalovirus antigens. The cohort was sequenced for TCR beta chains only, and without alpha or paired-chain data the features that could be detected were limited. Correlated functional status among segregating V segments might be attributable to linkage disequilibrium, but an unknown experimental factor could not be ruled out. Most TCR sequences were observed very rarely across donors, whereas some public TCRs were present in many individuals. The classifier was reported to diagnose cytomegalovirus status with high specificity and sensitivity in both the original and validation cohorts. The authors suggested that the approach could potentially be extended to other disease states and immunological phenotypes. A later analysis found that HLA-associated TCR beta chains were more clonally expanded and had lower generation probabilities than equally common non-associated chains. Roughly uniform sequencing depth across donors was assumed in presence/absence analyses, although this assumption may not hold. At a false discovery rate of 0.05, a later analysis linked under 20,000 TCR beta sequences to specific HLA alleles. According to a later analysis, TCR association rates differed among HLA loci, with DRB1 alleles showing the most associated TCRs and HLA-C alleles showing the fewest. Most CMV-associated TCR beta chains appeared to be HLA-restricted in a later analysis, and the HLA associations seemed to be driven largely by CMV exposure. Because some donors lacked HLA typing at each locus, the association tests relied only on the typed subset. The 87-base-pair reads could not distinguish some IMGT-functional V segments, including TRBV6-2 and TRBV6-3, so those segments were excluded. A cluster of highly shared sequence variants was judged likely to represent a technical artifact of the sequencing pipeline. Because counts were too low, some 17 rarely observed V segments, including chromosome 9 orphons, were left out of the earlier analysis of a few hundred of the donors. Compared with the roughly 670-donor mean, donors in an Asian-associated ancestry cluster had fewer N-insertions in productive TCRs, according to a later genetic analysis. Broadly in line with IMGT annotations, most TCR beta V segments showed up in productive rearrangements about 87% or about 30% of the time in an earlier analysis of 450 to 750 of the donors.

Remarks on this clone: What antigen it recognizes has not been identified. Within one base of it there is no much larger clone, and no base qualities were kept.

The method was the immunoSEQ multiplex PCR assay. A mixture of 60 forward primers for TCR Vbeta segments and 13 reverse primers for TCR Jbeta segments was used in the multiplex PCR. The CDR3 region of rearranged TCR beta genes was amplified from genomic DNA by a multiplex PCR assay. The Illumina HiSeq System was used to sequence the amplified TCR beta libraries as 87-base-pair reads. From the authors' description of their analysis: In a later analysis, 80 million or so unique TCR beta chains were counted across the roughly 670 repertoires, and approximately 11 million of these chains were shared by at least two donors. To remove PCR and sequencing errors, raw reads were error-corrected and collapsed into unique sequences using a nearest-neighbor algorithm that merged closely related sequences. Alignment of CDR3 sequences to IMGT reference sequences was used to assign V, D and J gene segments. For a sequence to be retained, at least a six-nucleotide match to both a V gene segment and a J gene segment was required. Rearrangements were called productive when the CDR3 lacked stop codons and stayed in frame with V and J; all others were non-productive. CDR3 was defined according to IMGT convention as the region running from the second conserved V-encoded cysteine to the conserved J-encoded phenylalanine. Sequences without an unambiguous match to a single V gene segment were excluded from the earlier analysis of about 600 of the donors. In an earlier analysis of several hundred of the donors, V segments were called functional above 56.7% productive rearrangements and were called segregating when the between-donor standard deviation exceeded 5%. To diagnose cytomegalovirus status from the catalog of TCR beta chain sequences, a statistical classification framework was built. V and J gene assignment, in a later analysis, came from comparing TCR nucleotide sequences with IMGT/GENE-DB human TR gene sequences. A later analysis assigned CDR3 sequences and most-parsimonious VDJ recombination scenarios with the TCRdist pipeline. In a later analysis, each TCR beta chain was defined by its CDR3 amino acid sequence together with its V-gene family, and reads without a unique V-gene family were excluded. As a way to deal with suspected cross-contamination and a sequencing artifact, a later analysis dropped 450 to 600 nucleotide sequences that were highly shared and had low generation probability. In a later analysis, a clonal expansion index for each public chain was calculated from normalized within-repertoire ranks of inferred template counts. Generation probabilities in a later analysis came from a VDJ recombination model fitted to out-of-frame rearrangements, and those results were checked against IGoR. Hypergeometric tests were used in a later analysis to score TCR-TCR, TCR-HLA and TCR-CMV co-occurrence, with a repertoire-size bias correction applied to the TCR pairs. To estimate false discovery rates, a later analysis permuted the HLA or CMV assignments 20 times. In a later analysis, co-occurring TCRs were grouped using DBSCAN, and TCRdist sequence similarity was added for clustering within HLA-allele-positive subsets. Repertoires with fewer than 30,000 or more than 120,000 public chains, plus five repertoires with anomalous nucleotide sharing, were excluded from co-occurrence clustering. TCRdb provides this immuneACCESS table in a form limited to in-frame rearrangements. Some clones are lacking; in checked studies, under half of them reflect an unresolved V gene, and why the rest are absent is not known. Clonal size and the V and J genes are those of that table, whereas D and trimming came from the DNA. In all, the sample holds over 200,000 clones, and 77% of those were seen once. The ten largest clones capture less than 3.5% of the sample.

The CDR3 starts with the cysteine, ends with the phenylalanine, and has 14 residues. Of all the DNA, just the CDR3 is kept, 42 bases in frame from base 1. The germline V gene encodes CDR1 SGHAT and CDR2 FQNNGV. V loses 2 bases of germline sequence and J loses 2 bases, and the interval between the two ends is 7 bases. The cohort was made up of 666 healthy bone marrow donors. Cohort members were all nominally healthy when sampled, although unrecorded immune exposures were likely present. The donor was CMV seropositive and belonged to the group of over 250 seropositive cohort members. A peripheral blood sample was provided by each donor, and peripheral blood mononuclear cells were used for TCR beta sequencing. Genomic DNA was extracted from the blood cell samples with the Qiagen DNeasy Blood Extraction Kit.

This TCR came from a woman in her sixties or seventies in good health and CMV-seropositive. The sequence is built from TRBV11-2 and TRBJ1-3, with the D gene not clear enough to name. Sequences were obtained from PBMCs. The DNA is TGTGCCAGCAGCTTACTCGGGGCTGGAAACACCATATATTTT. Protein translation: CASSLLGAGNTIYF.